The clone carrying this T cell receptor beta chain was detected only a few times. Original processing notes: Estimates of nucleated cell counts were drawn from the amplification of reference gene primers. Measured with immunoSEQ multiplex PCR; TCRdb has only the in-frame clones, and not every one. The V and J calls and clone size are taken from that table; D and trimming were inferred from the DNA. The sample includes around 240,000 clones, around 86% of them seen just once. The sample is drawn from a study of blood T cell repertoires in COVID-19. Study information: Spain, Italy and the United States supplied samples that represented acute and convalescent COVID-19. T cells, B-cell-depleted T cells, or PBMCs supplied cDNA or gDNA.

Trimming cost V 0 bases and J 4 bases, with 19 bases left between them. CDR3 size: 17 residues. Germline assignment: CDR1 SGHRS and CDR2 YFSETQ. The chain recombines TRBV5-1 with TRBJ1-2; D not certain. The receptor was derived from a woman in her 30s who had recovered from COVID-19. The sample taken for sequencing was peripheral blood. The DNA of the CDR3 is TGCGCCAGCAGCTTGGCCAGTGGGCAGGACTTCACCTATGGCTACACCTTC. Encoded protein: CASSLASGQDFTYGYTF.